This T cell receptor (beta chain) stems from a study of naive and memory T cell subsets. With respect to this clonotype: Its antigen is not known.

Germline V gene sequence: CDR1 MNHEY, CDR2 SVGAGI. V was pared by 2 bases and J by 5 bases, with 5 bases of the junction left unmatched. The CDR3 is 14 residues long. Points from the study as a whole: Diversity fell and Gini index rose from naive through CM, EM, EMRA. Clonotypes are single alpha or beta chains, not paired receptors.

CD8 T cells were positively selected from what remained after CD4 positive selection. The beta constant-region primer was an equimolar mix of two oligonucleotides covering TRBC1 and TRBC2. TCRdb itself ran the UMI-ligation and nested PCR reads through MiXCR, one entry per CDR3 protein. The data contain roughly 40,000 distinct CDR3 sequences, 10% to 15% of them singletons. The sequence was collected from a human donor in good health. Sequencing was performed on effector memory CD4+ T cells from blood. Indicated subset: effector memory, CD45RA- CD27-. The V call is TRBV6-5, the J call TRBJ1-1, with 7 bases that match TRBD1. CDR3 region: CASSYTTGTTEAFF. The CDR3 coding sequence is TGTGCCAGCAGTTACACGACAGGGACGACTGAAGCTTTCTTT.